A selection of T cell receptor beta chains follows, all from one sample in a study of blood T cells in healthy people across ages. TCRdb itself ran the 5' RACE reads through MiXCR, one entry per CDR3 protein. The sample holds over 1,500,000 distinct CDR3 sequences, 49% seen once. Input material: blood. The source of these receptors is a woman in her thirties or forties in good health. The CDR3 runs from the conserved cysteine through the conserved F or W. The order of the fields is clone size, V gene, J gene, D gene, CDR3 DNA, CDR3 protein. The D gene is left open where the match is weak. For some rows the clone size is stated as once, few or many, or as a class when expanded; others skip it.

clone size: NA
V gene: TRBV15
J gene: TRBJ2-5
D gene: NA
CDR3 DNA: TGTGCCACCAGCAGAGAGCTGCGGGAAGAGACCCAGTACTTC
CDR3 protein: CATSRELREETQYF

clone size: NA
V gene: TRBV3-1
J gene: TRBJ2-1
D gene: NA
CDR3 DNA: TGTGCCAGCAGCCAAGATGGACGGTCCTACGAGCAGTTCTTC
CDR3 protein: CASSQDGRSYEQFF

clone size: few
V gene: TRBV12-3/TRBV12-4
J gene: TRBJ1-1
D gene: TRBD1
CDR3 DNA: TGTGCCAGCAGCCGTGGACAGGGAAGGACTGAAGCTTTCTTT
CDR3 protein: CASSRGQGRTEAFF

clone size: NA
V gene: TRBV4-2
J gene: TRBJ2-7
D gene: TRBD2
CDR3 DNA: TGTGCCAGCAGCCCCTATCCCGGGACTAGCGAGCACGAGCAGTACTTC
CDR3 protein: CASSPYPGTSEHEQYF

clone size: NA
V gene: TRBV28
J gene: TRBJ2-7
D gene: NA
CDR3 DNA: TGTGCCAGCACGTCACTACCTCGTCTCGAGCAGTACTTC
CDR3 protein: CASTSLPRLEQYF

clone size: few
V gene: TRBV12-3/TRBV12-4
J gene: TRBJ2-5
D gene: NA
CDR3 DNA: TGTGCCAGCAGCCCCCATCTACCCAGCGTAGAGACCCAGTACTTC
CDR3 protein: CASSPHLPSVETQYF

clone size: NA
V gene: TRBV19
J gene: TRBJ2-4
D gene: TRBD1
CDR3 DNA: TGTGCCAGTGGGGGGGACAGGGTCGAAAACATTCAGTACTTC
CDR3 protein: CASGGDRVENIQYF

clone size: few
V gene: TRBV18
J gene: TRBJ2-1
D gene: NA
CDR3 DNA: TGTGCCAGCTCACCCCTGGACGGATACAATGAGCAGTTCTTC
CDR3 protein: CASSPLDGYNEQFF

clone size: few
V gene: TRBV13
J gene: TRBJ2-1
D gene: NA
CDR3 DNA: TGTGCCAGCAGCTGGTCACAGGTGGGGGCCTACAATGAGCAGTTCTTC
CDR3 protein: CASSWSQVGAYNEQFF

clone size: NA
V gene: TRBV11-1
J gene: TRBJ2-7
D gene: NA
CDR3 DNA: TGTGCCAGCAGCTTAGAGGACGAAAGCTCCTACGAGCAGTACTTC
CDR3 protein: CASSLEDESSYEQYF

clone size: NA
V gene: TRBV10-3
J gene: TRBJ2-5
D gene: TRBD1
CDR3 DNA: TGTGCCATCAGTGAGGGTGTAACAGGGGGCGCGGAGACCCAGTACTTC
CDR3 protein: CAISEGVTGGAETQYF

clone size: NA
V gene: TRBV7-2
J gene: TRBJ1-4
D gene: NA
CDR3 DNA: TGTGCCAGCAGCCGCGAACAGGGTATGGGAGAAAAACTGTTTTTT
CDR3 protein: CASSREQGMGEKLFF

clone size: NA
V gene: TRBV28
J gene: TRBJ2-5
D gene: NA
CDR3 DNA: TGTGCCAGCAGTTTATTTACAAAAGAGACCCAGTACTTC
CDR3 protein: CASSLFTKETQYF

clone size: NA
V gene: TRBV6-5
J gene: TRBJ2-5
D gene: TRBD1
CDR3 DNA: TGTGCCAGCAGTTACGGACAGGCCGAGGGAGAGACCCAGTACTTC
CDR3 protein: CASSYGQAEGETQYF

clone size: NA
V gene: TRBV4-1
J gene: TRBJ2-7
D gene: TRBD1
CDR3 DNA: TGCGCCAGCAGCCAAGGACCGGGACAGGGGAACGAGCAGTACTTC
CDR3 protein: CASSQGPGQGNEQYF

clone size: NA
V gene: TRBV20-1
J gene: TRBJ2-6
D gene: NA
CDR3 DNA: TGCAGTGCTAGAGACCCGAACTCTGGGGCCAACGTCCTGACTTTC
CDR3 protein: CSARDPNSGANVLTF

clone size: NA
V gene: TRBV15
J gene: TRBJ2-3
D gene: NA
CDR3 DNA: TGTGCCACCTGTTCAGGGCTTGGTGCAGATACGCAGTATTTT
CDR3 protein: CATCSGLGADTQYF

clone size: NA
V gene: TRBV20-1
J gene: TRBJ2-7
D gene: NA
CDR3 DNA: TGCAGTGCTAGAGGTGGACAAAGCTCCTACGAGCAGTACTTC
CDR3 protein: CSARGGQSSYEQYF

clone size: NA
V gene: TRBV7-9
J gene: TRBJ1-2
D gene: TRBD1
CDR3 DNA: TGTGCCAGCAGCCCGGGACAGAACTCTAACTATGGCTACACCTTC
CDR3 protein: CASSPGQNSNYGYTF

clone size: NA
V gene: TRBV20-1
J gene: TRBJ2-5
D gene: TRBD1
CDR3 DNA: TGCAGTGCTAGACCCGGGACAGGGGTTGGGACCCAGTACTTC
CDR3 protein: CSARPGTGVGTQYF

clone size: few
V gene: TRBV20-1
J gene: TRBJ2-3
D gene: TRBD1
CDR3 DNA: TGCAGTGCCTCGGACAGGGTAGGCACAGATACGCAGTATTTT
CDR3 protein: CSASDRVGTDTQYF

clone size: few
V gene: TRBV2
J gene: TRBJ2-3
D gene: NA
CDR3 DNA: TGTGCCAGCGGATTAGGACCCGAAGGGCAGTATTTT
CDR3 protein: CASGLGPEGQYF

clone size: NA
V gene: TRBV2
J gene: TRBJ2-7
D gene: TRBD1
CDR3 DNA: TGTGCCAGCAGCGAGGACAGGGGCTACAGGTACGAGCAGTACTTC
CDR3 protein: CASSEDRGYRYEQYF

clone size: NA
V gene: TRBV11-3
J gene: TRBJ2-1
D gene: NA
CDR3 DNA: TGTGCCAGCAGCGCTCGCAGCGGAGACTATCCAACCAGCTCCTACAATGAGCAGTTCTTC
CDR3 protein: CASSARSGDYPTSSYNEQFF

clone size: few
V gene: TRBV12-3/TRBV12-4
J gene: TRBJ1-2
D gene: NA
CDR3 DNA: TGTGCCAGCAGTGGTACAGGGCTGAGCTATGGCTACACCTTC
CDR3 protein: CASSGTGLSYGYTF

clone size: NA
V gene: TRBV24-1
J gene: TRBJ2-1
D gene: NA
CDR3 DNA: TGTGCCACCAGTGATCCGGCAGGACGAGGAGCGCAGTTCTTC
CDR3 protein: CATSDPAGRGAQFF

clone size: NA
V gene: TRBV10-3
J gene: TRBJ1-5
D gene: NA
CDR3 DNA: TGTGCCATCAGTCCCTCGTCCCTGCAGCCCCAGCATTTT
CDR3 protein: CAISPSSLQPQHF

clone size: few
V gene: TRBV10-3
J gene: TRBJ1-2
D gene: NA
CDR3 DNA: TGTGCCATCAGTGGGGCCGGGATTGATGGCTACACCTTC
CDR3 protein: CAISGAGIDGYTF

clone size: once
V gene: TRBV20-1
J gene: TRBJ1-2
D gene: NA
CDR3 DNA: TGCAGTGCTCACACTAACACCTATGGCTACACCTTC
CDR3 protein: CSAHTNTYGYTF

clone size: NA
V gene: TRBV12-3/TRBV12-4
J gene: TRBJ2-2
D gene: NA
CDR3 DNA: TGTGCCAGTAGGGGTGACACGGCCCTGAACACCGGGGAGCTGTTTTTT
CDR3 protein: CASRGDTALNTGELFF

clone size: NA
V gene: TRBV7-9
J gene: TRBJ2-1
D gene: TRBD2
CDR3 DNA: TGTGCCAGCAGCTTAAGGGCGACTAGCCCCTACAATGAGCAGTTCTTC
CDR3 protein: CASSLRATSPYNEQFF

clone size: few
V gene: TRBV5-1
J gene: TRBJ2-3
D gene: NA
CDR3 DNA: TGCGCCAGCAGCTTGGTGGCGTCAGGGGACGGGGATACGCAGTATTTT
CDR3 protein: CASSLVASGDGDTQYF

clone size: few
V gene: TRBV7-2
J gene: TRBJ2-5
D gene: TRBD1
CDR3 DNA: TGTGCCAGCAGCCCCCAATCGGGACAGAGGAATGAGCAGTACTTC
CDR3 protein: CASSPQSGQRNEQYF

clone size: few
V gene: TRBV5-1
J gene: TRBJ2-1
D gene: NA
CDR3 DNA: TGCGCCAGCAGCTTGGGGGCAGGGGACTACAATGAGCAGTTCTTC
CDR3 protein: CASSLGAGDYNEQFF

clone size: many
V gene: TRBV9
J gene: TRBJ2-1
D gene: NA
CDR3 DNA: TGTGCCAGCAGCGTAGCTCGACAGGGAGGGGGGGAGCAGTTCTTC
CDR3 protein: CASSVARQGGGEQFF

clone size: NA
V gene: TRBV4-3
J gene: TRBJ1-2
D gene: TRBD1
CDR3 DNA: TGCGCCAGCAGCACTGGGACAGGAGGCACTATGTATGGCTACACCTTC
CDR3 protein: CASSTGTGGTMYGYTF

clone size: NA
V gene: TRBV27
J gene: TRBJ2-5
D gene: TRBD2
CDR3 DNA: TGTGCCAGCAGTTTATTGGGGACTAGCAGAGAGACCCAGTACTTC
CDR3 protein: CASSLLGTSRETQYF

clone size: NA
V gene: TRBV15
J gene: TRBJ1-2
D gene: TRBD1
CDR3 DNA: TGTGCCACCAGCAGAGATTGGGGACAGGGGGAAGGCTACACCTTC
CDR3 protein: CATSRDWGQGEGYTF

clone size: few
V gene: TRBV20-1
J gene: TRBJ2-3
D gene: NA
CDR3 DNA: TGCAGTGCTATGAGAGGGGGGCGCACAGATACGCAGTATTTT
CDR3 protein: CSAMRGGRTDTQYF

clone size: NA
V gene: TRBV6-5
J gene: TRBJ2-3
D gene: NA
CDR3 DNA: TGTGCCAGCAGGACCGCCGGGCTCCCTGACACAGATACGCAGTATTTT
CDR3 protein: CASRTAGLPDTDTQYF

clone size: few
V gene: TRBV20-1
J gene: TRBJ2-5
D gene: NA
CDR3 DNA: TGCAGTGCGTCTCCCTCCGGACCCCAAGAGACCCAGTACTTC
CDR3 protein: CSASPSGPQETQYF

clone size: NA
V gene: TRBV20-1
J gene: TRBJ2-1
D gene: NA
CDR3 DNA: TGCAGTGCTAAGAGGGCGTTGGCCTACAATGAGCAGTTCTTC
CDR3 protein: CSAKRALAYNEQFF

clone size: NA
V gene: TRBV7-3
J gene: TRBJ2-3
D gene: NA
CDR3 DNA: TGTGCCAGCAGCTTAAATGGGATTCTCACAGATACGCAGTATTTT
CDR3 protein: CASSLNGILTDTQYF

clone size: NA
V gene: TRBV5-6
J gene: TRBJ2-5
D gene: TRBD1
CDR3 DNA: TGTGCCAGCAGCCCACAGGGGTTTCGACAAGAGACCCAGTACTTC
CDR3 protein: CASSPQGFRQETQYF

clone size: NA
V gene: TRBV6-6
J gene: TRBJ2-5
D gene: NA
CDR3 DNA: TGTGCCAGCAGTTACCGGGGCCGCTGGTCGGTAGAGACCCAGTACTTC
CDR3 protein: CASSYRGRWSVETQYF

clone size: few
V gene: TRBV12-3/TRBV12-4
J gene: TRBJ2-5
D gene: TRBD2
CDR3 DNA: TGTGCCAGCAGTTTCGGGGGGATGGGTCGAGAGACCCAGTACTTC
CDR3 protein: CASSFGGMGRETQYF

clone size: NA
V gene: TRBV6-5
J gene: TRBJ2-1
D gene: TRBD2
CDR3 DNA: TGTGCCAGCAGTTCATTAGCGGGGGGGCCCCACAATGAGCAGTTCTTC
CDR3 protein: CASSSLAGGPHNEQFF

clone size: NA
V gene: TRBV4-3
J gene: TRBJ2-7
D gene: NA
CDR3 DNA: TGCACCAGCAGCCAGGCACGGGACGGTATCTACGAGCAGTACTTC
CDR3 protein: CTSSQARDGIYEQYF

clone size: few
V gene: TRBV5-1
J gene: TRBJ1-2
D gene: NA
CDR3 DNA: TGCGCCAGCAGCTCTCAGCAAGCTAACTATGGCTACACCTTC
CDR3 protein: CASSSQQANYGYTF